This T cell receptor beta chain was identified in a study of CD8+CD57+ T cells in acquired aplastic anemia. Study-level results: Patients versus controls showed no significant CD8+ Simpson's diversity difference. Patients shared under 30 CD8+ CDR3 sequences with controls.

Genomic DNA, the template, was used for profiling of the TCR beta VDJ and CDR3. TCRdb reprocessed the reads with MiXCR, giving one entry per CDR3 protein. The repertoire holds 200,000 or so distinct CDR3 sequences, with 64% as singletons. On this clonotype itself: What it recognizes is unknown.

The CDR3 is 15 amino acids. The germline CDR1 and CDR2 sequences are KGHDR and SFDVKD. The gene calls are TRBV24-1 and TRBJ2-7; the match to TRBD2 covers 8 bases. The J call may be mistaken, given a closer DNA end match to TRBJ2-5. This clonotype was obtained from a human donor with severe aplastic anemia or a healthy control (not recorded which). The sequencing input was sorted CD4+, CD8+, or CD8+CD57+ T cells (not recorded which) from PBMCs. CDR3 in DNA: TGTGCCACCAGTGAGGGGCTAGCGGGCCAAGAGACCCAGTACTTC. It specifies CATSEGLAGQETQYF.